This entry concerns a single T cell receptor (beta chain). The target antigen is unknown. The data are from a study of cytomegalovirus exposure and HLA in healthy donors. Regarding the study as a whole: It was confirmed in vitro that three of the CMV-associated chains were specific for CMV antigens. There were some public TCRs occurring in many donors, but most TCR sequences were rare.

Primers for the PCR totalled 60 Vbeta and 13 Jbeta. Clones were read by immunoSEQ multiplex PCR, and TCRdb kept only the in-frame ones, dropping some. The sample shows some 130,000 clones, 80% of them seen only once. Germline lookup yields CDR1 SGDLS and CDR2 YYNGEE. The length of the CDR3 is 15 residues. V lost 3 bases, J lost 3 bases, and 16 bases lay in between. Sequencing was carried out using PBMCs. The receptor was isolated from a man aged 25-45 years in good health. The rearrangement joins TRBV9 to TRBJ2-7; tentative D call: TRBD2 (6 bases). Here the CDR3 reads CASSGGGSYNYEQYF. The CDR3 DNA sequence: TGTGCCAGCAGCGGGGGAGGCAGCTACAACTACGAGCAGTACTTC.